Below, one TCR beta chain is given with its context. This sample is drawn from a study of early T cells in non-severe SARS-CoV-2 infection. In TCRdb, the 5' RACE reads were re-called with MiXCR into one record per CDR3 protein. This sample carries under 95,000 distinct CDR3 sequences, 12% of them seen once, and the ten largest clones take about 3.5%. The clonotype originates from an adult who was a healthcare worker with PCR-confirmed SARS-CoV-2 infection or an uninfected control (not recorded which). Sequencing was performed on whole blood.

CDR3 nucleotide sequence: TGTGCCAGCACGGAAACCGGGGAGCTGTTTTTT. Residues: CASTETGELFF. This sequence joins TRBV2 and TRBJ2-2; D is unclear. Germline V gene sequence: CDR1 SNHLY, CDR2 FYNNEI. V gave up 7 bases and J gave up 5 bases, with 5 bases separating them. There are 11 residues in the CDR3.